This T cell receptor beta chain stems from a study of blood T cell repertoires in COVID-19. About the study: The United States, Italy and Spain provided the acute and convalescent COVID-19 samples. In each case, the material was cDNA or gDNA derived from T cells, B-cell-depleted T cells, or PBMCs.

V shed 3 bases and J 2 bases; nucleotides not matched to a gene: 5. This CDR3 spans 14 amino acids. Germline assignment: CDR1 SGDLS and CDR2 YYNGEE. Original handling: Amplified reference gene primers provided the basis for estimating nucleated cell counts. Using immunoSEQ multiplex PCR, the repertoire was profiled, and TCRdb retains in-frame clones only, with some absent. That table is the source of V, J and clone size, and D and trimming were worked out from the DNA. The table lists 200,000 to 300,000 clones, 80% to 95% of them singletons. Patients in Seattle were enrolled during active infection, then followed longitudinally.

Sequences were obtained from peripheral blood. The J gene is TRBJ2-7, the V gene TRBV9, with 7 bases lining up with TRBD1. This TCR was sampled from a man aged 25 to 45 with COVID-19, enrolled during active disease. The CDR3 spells CASSAGTVPYEQYF. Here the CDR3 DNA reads TGTGCCAGCAGCGCCGGGACAGTCCCCTACGAGCAGTACTTC.